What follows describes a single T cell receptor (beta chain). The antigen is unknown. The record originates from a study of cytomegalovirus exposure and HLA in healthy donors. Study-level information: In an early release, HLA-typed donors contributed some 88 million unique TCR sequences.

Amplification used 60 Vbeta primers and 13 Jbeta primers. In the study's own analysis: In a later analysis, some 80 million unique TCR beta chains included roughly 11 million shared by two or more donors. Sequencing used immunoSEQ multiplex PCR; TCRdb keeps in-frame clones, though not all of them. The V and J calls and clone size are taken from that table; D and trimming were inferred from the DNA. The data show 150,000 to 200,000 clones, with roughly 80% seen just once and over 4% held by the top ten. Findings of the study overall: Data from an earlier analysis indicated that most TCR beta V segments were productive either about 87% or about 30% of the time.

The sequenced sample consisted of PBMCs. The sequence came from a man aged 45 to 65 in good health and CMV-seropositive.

CDR3 sequence reads: CASSWGGSYEQYF. Here the CDR3 DNA reads TGCGCCAGCAGCTGGGGGGGATCCTACGAGCAGTACTTC. This chain connects TRBV5-1 to TRBJ2-7; 7 bases line up with TRBD2. The junction had 1 base not matched to a gene; V was cut back by 3 bases and J by 1 base. The CDR3 loop spans 13 amino acids. CDR1 is SGHRS, CDR2 YFSETQ, per germline.